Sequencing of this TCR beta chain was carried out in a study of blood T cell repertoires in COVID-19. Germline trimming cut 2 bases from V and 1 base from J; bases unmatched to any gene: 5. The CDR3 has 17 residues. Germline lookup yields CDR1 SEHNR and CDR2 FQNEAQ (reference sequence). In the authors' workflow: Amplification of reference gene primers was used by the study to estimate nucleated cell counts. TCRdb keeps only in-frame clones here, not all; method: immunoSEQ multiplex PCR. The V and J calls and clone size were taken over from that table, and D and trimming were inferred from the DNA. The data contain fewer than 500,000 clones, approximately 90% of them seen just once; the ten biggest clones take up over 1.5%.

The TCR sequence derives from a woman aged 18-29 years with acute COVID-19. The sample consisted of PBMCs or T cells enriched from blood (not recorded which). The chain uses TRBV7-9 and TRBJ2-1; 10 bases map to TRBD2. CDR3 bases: TGTGCCAGCAGCTTAAGGATTAGCGGGAGGTCCTACAATGAGCAGTTCTTC. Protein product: CASSLRISGRSYNEQFF.